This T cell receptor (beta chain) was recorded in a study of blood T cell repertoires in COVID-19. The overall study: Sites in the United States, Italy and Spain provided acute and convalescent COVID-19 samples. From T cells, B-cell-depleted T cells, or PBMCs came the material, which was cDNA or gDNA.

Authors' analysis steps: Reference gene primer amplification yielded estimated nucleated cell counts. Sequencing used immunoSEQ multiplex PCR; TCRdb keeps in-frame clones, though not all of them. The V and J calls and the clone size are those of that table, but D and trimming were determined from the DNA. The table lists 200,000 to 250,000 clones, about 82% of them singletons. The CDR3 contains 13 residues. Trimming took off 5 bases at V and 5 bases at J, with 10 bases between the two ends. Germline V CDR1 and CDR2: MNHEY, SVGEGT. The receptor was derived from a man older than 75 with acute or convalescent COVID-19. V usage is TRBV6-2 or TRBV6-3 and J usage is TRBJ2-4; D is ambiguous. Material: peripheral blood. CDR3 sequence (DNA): TGTGCCAGCAGTCATCACAGTCAAAACATTCAGTACTTC. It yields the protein CASSHHSQNIQYF.